This T cell receptor (beta chain) originates from a study of tumor and adjacent non-tumor tissue in lung cancer. Study-level information: Patients comprised 12 adenocarcinoma, a couple of squamous cell carcinoma and 1 small cell lung cancer. Aged about 31 to 85 years, patients included nine to eleven men and a few women with stage I to III disease.

Regarding the study as a whole: Patients with more diverse tumor TCRs had worse survival. Tumor repertoires had a smaller top 100 clone share than normal lung.

This clonotype was observed a few times. The antigen is not known. Germline CDR1 is SGHNT and CDR2 is YYREEE (reference sequence). The CDR3 is 15 amino acids. V dropped 0 bases and J dropped 4 bases, with 11 bases sitting between them. A modified ARM-PCR protocol with three rounds of nested PCR amplified TCRbeta. TCRdb reanalysed the multiplex PCR reads using MiXCR and keeps one entry per CDR3 protein. The table includes about 140,000 distinct CDR3 sequences, about 71% detected once. No cell sorting was done before RNA was extracted from the tissue. J is TRBJ2-1 and V is TRBV5-4; D is possibly TRBD1 or TRBD2 (5 bases each). This TCR was sampled from a man in his 60s with small cell lung cancer. The source material was lung tumor tissue. Written as DNA, the CDR3 is TGTGCCAGCAGCTTGGCCCCGGGGCAATACAATGAGCAGTTCTTC. Encoded protein: CASSLAPGQYNEQFF. The entire variable domain, with the rest obtained from reference TRBV5-4 and TRBJ2-1, is as follows: ETGVTQSPTHLIKTRGQQVTLRCSSQSGHNTVSWYQQALGQGPQFIFQYYREEENGRGNFPPRFSGLQFPNYSSELNVNALELDDSALYLCASSLAPGQYNEQFFGPGTRLTVL.